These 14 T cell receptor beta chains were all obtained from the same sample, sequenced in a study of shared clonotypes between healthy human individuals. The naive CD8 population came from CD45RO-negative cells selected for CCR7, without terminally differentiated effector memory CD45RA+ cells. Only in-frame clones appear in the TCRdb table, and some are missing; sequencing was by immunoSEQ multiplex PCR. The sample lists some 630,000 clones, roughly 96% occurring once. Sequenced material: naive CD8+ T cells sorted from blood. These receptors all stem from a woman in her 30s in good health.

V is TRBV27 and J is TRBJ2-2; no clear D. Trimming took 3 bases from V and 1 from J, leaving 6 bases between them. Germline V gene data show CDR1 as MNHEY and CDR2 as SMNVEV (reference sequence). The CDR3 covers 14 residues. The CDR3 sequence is CASSFRQNTGELFF. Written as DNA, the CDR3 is TGTGCCAGCAGTTTTCGACAGAACACCGGGGAGCTGTTTTTT.

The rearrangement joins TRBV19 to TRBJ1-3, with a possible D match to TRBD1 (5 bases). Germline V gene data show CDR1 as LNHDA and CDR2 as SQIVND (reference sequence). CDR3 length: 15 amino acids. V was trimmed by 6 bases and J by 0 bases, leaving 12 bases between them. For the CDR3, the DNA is TGTGCCAGTAGCGACTTAGGGGTCTCTGGAAACACCATATATTTT. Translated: CASSDLGVSGNTIYF.

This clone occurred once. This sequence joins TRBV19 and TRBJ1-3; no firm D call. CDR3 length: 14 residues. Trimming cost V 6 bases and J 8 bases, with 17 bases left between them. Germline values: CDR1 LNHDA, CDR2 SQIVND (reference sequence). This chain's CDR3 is CASRPTGSRDTIYF. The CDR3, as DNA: TGTGCCAGTAGGCCGACGGGGAGTCGAGACACCATATATTTT.

CDR3 bases: TGTGCCAGCAGTGGCGTAGGGTTCACTGAAGCTTTCTTT. Its translation: CASSGVGFTEAFF. The V call is TRBV25-1, the J call TRBJ1-1; D call uncertain. This CDR3 is built from 13 residues. Trimming removed 4 bases from V and 4 bases from J, with 10 bases in between. CDR1 is MGHDK, CDR2 SYGVNS, per germline.

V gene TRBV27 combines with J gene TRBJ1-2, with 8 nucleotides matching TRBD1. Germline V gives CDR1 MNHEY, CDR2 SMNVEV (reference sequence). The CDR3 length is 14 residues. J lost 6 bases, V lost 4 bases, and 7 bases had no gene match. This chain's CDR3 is CASSSGTGPHGYTF. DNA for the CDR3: TGTGCCAGCAGTTCCGGGACAGGCCCTCATGGCTACACCTTC.

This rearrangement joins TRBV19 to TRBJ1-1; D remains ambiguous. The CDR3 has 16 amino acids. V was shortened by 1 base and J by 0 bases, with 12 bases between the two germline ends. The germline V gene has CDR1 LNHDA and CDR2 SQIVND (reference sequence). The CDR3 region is CASSIGSSRMNTEAFF. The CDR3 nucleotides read TGTGCCAGTAGTATAGGGTCATCCAGGATGAACACTGAAGCTTTCTTT.

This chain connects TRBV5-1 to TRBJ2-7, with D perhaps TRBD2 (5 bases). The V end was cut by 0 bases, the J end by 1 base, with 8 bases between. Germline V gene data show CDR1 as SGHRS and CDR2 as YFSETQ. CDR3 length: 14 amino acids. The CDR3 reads CASSLEEGSYEQYF. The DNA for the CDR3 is TGCGCCAGCAGCTTGGAAGAGGGTTCCTACGAGCAGTACTTC.

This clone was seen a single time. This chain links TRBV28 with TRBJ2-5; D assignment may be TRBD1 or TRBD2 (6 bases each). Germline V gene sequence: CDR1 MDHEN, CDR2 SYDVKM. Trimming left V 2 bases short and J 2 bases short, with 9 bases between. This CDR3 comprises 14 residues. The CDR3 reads CASSLGGRQETQYF. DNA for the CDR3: TGTGCCAGCAGTTTAGGGGGGCGGCAAGAGACCCAGTACTTC.

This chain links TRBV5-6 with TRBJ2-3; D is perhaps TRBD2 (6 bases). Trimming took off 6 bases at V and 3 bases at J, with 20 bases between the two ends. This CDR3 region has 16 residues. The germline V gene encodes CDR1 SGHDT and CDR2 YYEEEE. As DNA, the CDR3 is TGTGCCAGCAACCCATCCCCGGGACTCTCAACAGATACGCAGTATTTT. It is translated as CASNPSPGLSTDTQYF.

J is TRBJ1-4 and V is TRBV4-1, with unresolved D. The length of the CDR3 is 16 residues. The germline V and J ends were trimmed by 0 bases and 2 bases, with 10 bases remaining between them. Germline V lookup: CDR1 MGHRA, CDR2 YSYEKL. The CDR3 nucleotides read TGCGCCAGCAGCCAAGATATAGGGCTGACTAATGAAAAACTGTTTTTT. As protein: CASSQDIGLTNEKLFF.

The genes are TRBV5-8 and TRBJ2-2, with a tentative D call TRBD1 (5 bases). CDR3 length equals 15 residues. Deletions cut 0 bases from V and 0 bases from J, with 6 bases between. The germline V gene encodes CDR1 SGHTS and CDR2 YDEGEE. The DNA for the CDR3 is TGTGCCAGCAGCTTGGTCAGGGCGAACACCGGGGAGCTGTTTTTT. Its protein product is CASSLVRANTGELFF.

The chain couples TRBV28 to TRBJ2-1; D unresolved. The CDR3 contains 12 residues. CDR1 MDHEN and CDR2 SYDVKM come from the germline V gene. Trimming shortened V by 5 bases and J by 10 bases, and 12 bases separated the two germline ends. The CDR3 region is CASSPKMEEQFF. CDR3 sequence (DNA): TGTGCCAGCAGTCCCAAGATGGAGGAGCAGTTCTTC.

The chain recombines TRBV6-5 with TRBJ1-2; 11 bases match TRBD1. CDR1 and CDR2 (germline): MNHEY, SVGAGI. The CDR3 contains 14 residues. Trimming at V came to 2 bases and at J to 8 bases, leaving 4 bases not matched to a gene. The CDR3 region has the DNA TGTGCCAGCAGTTACCGGGACAGGGGGGACGGCTACACCTTC. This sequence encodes CASSYRDRGDGYTF.

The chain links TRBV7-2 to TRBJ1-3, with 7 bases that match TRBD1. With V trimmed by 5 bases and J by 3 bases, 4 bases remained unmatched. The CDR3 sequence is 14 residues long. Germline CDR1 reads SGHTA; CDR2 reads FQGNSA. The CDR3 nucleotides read TGTGCCAGCAGCAGCAGGGGGTTTGGAAACACCATATATTTT. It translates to CASSSRGFGNTIYF.